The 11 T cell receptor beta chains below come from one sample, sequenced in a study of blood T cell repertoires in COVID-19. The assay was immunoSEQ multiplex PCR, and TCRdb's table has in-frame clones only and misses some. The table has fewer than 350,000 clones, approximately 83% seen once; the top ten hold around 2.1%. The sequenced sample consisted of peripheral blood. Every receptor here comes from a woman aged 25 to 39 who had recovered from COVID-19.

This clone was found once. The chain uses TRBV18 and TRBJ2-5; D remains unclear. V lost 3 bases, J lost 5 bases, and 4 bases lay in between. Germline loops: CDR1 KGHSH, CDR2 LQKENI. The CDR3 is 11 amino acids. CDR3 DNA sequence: TGTGCCAGCTCACCGGGCGAGACCCAGTACTTC. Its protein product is CASSPGETQYF.

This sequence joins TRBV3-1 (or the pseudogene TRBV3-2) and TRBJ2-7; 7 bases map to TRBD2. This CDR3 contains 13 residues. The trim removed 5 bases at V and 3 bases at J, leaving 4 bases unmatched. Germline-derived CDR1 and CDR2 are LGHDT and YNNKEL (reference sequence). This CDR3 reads CASSTRGGYEQYF. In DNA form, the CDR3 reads TGTGCCAGCAGCACCCGCGGGGGCTACGAGCAGTACTTC.

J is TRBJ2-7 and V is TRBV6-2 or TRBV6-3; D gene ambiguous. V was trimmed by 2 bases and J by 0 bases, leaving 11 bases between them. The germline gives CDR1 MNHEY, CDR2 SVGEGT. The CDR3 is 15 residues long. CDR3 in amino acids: CASSYGGASSYEQYF. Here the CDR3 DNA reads TGTGCCAGCAGTTACGGCGGTGCATCCTCCTACGAGCAGTACTTC.

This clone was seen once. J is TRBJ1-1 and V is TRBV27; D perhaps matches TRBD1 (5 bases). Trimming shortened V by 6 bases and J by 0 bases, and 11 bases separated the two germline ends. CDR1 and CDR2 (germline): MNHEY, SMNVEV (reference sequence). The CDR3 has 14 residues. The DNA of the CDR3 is TGTGCCAGCAGGCCTGGGGGGATGAACACTGAAGCTTTCTTT. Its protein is CASRPGGMNTEAFF.

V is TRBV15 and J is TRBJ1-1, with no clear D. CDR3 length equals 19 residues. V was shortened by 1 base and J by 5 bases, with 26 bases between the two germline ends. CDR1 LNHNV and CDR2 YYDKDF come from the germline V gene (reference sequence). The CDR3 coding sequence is TGTGCCACCAGCAGAGTCCCACAGTTTTTGCCTGGTAGTGTGACTGAAGCTTTCTTT. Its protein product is CATSRVPQFLPGSVTEAFF. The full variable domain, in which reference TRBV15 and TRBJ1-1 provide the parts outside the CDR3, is DAMVIQNPRYQVTQFGKPVTLSCSQTLNHNVMYWYQQKSSQAPKLLFHYYDKDFNNEADTPDNFQSRRPNTSFCFLDIRSPGLGDTAMYLCATSRVPQFLPGSVTEAFFGQGTRLTVV.

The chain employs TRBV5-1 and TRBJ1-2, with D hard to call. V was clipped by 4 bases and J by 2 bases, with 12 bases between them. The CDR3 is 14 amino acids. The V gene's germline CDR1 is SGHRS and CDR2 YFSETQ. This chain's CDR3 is CASSGWTGNYGYTF. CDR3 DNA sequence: TGCGCCAGCAGCGGATGGACGGGAAACTATGGCTACACCTTC.

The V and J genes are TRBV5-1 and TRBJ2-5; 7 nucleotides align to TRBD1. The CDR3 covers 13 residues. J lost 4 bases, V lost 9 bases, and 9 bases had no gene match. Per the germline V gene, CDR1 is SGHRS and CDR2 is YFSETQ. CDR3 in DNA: TGCGCCAATCTCATGACAGGGTCAGAGACCCAGTACTTC. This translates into CANLMTGSETQYF.

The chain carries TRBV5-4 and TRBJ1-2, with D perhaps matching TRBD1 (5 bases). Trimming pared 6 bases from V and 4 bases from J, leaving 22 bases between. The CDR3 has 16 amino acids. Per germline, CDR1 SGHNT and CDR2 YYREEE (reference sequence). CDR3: CASIPQGGRSPYGYTF. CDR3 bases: TGTGCCAGCATCCCCCAGGGCGGGAGATCACCCTATGGCTACACCTTC.

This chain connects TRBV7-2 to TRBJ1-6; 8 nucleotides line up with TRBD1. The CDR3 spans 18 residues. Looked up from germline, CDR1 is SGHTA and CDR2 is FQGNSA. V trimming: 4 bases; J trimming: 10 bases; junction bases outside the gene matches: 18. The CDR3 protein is CASSSPPDRVVSRSPLHF. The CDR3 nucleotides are TGTGCCAGCAGCTCACCCCCGGACAGGGTAGTGAGTAGGTCACCCCTCCACTTT. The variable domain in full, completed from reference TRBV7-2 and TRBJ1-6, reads GAGVSQSPSNKVTEKGKDVELRCDPISGHTALYWYRQSLGQGLEFLIYFQGNSAPDKSGLPSDRFSAERTGGSVSTLTIQRTQQEDSAVYLCASSSPPDRVVSRSPLHFGNGTRLTVT.

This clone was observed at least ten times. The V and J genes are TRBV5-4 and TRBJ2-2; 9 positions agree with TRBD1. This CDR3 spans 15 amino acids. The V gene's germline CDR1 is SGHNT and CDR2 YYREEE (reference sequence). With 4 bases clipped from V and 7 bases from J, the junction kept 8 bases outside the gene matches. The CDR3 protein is CASSAYRGPGGELFF. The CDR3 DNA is TGTGCCAGCAGCGCATACAGGGGGCCTGGCGGGGAGCTGTTTTTT. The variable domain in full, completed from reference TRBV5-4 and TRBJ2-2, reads ETGVTQSPTHLIKTRGQQVTLRCSSQSGHNTVSWYQQALGQGPQFIFQYYREEENGRGNFPPRFSGLQFPNYSSELNVNALELDDSALYLCASSAYRGPGGELFFGEGSRLTVL.

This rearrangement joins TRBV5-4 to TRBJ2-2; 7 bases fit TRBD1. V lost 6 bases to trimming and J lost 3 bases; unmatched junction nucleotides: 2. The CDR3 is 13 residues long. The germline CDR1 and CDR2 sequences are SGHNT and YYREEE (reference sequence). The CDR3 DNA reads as TGTGCCAGCAAGCAGGGGGACACCGGGGAGCTGTTTTTT. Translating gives CASKQGDTGELFF.